The 5 T cell receptor beta chains given below trace back to one sample, sequenced in a study of CD8+ T cells in alopecia areata. RNA was extracted and reverse transcribed into cDNA as the sequencing template. The assay was immunoSEQ multiplex PCR, and TCRdb's table has in-frame clones only and misses some. The sample shows 100,000 to 150,000 clones, 50% to 75% of them seen only once. Treatment in this sample: oral pan-JAK inhibitor, 5-10 mg twice daily. The sequencing used CD8+ T cells sorted from blood, collected at week 4, from a patient treated with tofacitinib. These receptors all stem from a human donor with alopecia areata.

This chain uses TRBV7-9 with TRBJ1-2; TRBD1 might be the D (6 bases). Germline CDR1 SEHNR, CDR2 FQNEAQ (reference sequence). Trimming stripped 3 bases from V and 6 bases from J, with 20 bases between. The CDR3 runs to 16 residues. The CDR3 sequence is CASSFPGTGRADGYTF. The CDR3 DNA is TGTGCCAGCAGCTTTCCCGGTACAGGGAGAGCAGATGGCTACACCTTC. Supplemented by reference TRBV7-9 and TRBJ1-2, the full variable domain reads DTGVSQNPRHKITKRGQNVTFRCDPISEHNRLYWYRQTLGQGPEFLTYFQNEAQLEKSRLLSDRFSAERPKGSFSTLEIQRTEQGDSAMYLCASSFPGTGRADGYTFGSGTRLTVV.

This chain uses TRBV4-3 with TRBJ1-1; the D is unclear. CDR3 length: 15 residues. Germline V gives CDR1 LGHNA, CDR2 YSLEER. Trimming removed 1 base from V and 0 bases from J, with 9 bases in between. The CDR3 region has the DNA TGCGCCAGCAGCCAAGGAACAGCAATGAACACTGAAGCTTTCTTT. It codes for CASSQGTAMNTEAFF.

This clone has only a few counts. V usage is TRBV5-6 and J usage is TRBJ2-7; 11 bases align to TRBD1. The CDR3 contains 15 residues. From germline, CDR1 is SGHDT and CDR2 YYEEEE. Losses at the gene ends were 2 bases for V and 2 bases for J; bases not matched to a gene: 3. The chain's CDR3 is CASSFRTGGPYEQYF. The CDR3 DNA is TGTGCCAGCAGCTTCCGGACAGGGGGCCCCTACGAGCAGTACTTC.

The chain links TRBV6-5 to TRBJ2-4, with no clear D. CDR1 and CDR2 from the germline V gene are MNHEY and SVGAGI. The CDR3 length is 15 residues. Deletions cut 5 bases from V and 2 bases from J, with 13 bases between. This CDR3 is CASSPLLGTKNIQYF. The CDR3 bases are TGTGCCAGCAGTCCGTTACTGGGTACCAAAAACATTCAGTACTTC.

This clone has only a few counts. The chain has TRBV30 and TRBJ2-1; 7 nucleotides line up with TRBD1. V shed 4 bases and J 1 base; nucleotides not matched to a gene: 4. Germline values: CDR1 GTSNPN, CDR2 SVGIG (reference sequence). The CDR3 length is 14 residues. The CDR3 coding sequence is TGTGCCTGGAAGGACAGGCCATCCTACAATGAGCAGTTCTTC. This codes for CAWKDRPSYNEQFF.